This T cell receptor (beta chain) originates from a study of blood T cells in healthy people across ages. CDR3 length: 15 amino acids. Germline V CDR1 and CDR2: DFQATT, SNEGSKA (reference sequence). V shed 5 bases and J shed 6 bases, with 20 bases lying between them. Comment on this clonotype: Antigen: not known.

A second PCR, run for roughly 7 to 12 cycles, used a sample-barcoded 5' primer plus a J-beta primer mix. TCRdb reprocessed the 5' RACE reads with MiXCR, giving one entry per CDR3 protein. The sample lists 650,000 to 800,000 distinct CDR3 sequences, approximately 48% occurring once. Study observations and caveats: Across samples, TCR beta diversity tracked strongly with naive T cell percentage. The authors considered diversity estimates from one million T cells to be underestimates.

Sequences were obtained from blood. The chain combines TRBV20-1 with TRBJ2-1; D might be TRBD1 (6 bases). The sequence derives from a man aged 55-75 years in good health. CDR3 residues: CSAAFNRALVNEQFF. Here the CDR3 DNA reads TGCAGTGCTGCTTTTAACAGGGCCCTAGTCAATGAGCAGTTCTTC.